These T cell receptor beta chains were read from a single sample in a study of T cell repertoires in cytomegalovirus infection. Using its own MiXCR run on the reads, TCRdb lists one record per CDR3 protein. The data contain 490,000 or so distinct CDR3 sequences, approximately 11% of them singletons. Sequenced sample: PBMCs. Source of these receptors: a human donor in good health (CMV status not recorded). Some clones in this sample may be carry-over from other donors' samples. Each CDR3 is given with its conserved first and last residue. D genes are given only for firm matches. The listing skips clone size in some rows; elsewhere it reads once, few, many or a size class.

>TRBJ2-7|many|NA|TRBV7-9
TGTGCCAGCAGCTTCCCCCAGGGGCCGCTTGGGCAGTACTTC
CASSFPQGPLGQYF
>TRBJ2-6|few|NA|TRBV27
TGTGCCAGCAGTCTCTCTGGGCTGCTACTCTCTGGGGCCAACGTCCTGACTTTC
CASSLSGLLLSGANVLTF
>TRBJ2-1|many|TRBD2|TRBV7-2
TGTGCCAGCAGCTCGCCTCCGGGACTAGCAGACAATGAGCAGTTCTTC
CASSSPPGLADNEQFF
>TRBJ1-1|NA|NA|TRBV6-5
TGTGCCAGCAGTTACAATCCAGCCATGAACACTGAAGCTTTCTTT
CASSYNPAMNTEAFF
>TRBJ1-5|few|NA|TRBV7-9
TGTGCCAGCAGCCCTCTTTCGGGGCAGGGCGATCAGCCCCAGCATTTT
CASSPLSGQGDQPQHF
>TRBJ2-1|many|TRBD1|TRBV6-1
TGTGCCAGCAGTGAAGGGGGGACAGCCTACAATGAGCAGTTCTTC
CASSEGGTAYNEQFF
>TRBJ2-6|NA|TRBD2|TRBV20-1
TGCAGTGCCGGGGGGGGACTAGCGGCTGGGGCCAACGTCCTGACTTTC
CSAGGGLAAGANVLTF
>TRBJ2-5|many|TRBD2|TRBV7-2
TGTGCCAGCAGCTTAGATGTGGGACTAGCAGGGGAGACCCAGTACTTC
CASSLDVGLAGETQYF
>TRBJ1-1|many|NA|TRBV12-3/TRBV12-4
TGTGCCAGCAGCCCAAACGGAGGAACCACTGAAGCTTTCTTT
CASSPNGGTTEAFF
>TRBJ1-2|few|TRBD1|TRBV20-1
TGCAGTGCTATAGGGACAGGGGGCTACTATGGCTACACCTTC
CSAIGTGGYYGYTF
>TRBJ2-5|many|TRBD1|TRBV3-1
TGTGCCAGCAGCCAACCCGGGACAGTGGGGACCCAGTACTTC
CASSQPGTVGTQYF
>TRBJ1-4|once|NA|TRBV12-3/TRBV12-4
TGTGCCAGCAGTTTACAACCCCGCGGGGCGGATGAAAAACTGTTTTTT
CASSLQPRGADEKLFF
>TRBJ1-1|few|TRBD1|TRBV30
TGTGCCTGGAGTGTAGGCGGGACAGGAACTGAAGCTTTCTTT
CAWSVGGTGTEAFF
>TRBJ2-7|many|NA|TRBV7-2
TGTGCCAGCAGCCCCTCGTCCTCCGAGCAGTACTTC
CASSPSSSEQYF
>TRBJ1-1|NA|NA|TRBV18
TGTGCCAGCTCACCCCCCCAGGGCGGGACTGAAGCTTTCTTT
CASSPPQGGTEAFF
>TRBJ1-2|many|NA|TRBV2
TGTGCCAGCAGCTACAGTCCCTATGGCTACACCTTC
CASSYSPYGYTF
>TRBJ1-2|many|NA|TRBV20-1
TGCACCCCGACGGAGGGGGGGTTTGGCTACACCTTC
CTPTEGGFGYTF
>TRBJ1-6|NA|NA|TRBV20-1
TGCAGTGCGACGGACTCAATTAGTAATTCACCCCTCCACTTT
CSATDSISNSPLHF
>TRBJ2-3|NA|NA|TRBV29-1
TGCAGCGTTGAAGATCTTTCTGAGGGGACAGATACGCAGTATTTT
CSVEDLSEGTDTQYF
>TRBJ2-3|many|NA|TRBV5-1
TGCGCCAGCAGCCCGGAACCTTTACAGGGCACAGATACGCAGTATTTT
CASSPEPLQGTDTQYF
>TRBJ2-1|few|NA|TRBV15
TGTGCCACCAGCAGAGATCGACCCGTCTCCTACAATGAGCAGTTCTTC
CATSRDRPVSYNEQFF
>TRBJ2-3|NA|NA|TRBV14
TGTGCCAGCAGCCAACGACAGAGGGAAGATACGCAGTATTTT
CASSQRQREDTQYF
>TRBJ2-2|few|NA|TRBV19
TGTGCCAGTAGTATAAAATACACCGGGGAGCTGTTTTTT
CASSIKYTGELFF
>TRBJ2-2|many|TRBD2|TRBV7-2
TGTGCCAGCAGCTTCACTAGCGGAATAAACACCGGGGAGCTGTTTTTT
CASSFTSGINTGELFF
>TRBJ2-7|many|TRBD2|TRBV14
TGTGCCAGCAGCCAGACTAGCGGGAGCTTTGGGGAGCAGTACTTC
CASSQTSGSFGEQYF
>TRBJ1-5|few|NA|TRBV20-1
TGCAGTGCTATGGCAGGGGATCAGCCCCAGCATTTT
CSAMAGDQPQHF
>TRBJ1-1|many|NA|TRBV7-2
TGTGCCAGCAGCTTACTGGGGGCGTACACTGAAGCTTTCTTT
CASSLLGAYTEAFF
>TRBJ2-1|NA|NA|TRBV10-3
TGTGCCATCAGTGGGGAGTCCGCCTTCAATGAGCAGTTCTTC
CAISGESAFNEQFF
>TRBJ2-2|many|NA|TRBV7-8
TGTGCCAGCAGTGGGGGTTTAACCGGGGAGCTGTTTTTT
CASSGGLTGELFF
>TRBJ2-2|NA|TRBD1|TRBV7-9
TGTGCCAGCAGCCCAGTAGGACAGGGCCTTAACACCGGGGAGCTGTTTTTT
CASSPVGQGLNTGELFF